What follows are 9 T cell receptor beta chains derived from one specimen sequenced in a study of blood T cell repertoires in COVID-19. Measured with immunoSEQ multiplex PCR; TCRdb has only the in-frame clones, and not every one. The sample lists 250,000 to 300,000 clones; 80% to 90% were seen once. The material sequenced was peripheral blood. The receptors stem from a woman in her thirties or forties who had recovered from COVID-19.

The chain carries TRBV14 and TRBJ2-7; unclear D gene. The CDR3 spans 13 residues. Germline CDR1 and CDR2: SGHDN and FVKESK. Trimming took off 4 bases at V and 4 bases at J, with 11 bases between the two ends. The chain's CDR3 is CASSPRPGYEQYV. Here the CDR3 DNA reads TGTGCCAGCAGCCCACGACCGGGTTACGAGCAGTACGTC.

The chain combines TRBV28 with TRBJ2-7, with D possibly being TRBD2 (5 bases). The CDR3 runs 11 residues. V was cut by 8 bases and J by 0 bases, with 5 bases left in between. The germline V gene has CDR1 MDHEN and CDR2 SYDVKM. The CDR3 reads CASGSSYEQYF. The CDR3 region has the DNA TGTGCCAGCGGGAGCTCCTACGAGCAGTACTTC.

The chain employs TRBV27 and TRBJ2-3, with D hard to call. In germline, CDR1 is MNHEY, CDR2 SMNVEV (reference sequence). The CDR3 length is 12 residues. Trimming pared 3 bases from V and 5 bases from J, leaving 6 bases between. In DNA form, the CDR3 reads TGTGCCAGCAGTTTTGGCAAAGATACGCAGTATTTT. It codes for CASSFGKDTQYF.

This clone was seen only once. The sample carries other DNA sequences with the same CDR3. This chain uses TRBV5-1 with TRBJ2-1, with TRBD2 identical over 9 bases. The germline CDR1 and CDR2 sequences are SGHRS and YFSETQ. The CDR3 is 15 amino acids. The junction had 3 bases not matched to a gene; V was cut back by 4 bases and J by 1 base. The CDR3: CASSRLAGSYNEQFF. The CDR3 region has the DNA TGCGCCAGCAGCCGTCTAGCGGGATCCTACAATGAGCAGTTCTTC.

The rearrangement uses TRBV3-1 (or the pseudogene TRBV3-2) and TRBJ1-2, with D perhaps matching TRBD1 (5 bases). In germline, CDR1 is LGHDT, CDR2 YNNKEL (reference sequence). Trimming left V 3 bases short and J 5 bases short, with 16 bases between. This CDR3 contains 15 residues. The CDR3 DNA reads TGTGCCAGCAGCCAGAACAGGAGAACTTCATATGGCTACACCTTC. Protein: CASSQNRRTSYGYTF.

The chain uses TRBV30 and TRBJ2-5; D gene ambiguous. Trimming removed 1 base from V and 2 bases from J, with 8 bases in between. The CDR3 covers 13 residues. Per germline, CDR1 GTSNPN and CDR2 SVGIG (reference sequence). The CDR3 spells CAWSELYQETQYF. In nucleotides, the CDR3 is TGTGCCTGGAGTGAACTATATCAAGAGACCCAGTACTTC. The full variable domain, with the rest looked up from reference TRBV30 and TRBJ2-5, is SQTIHQWPATLVQPVGSPLSLECTVEGTSNPNLYWYRQAAGRGLQLLFYSVGIGQISSEVPQNLSASRPQDRQFILSSKKLLLSDSGFYLCAWSELYQETQYFGPGTRLLVL.

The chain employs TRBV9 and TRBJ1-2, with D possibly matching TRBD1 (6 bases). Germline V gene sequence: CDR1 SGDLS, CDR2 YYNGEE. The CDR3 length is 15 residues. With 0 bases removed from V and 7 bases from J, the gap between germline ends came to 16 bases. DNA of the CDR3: TGTGCCAGCAGCGTAGCTCCAGGGGCGCTAGGTGGCTACACCTTC. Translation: CASSVAPGALGGYTF.

The CDR3, as DNA: TGTGCCAGCAGCCCGGCTTCTGACAGGGAAGGTGATTCACCCCTCCACTTT. This encodes CASSPASDREGDSPLHF. The rearrangement uses TRBV3-1 (or the pseudogene TRBV3-2) and TRBJ1-6; 7 bases map to TRBD1. The V segment lost 4 bases and the J segment 8 bases; nucleotides outside the gene matches: 14. The CDR3 consists of 17 residues. Germline loops: CDR1 LGHDT, CDR2 YNNKEL (reference sequence).

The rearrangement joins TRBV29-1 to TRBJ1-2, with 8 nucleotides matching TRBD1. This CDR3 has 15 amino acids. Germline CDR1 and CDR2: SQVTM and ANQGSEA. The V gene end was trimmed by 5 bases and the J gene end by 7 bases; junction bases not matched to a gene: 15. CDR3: CSVPDDRGLYGGYTF. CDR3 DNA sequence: TGCAGCGTTCCAGACGACAGGGGTTTGTACGGTGGCTACACCTTC.